The 28 T cell receptor beta chains in this list originate from one sample, sequenced in a study of lymphopenia after photon versus proton radiotherapy. Libraries were prepared by immunoSEQ multiplex PCR; TCRdb keeps only in-frame clonotypes and omits some of them. The data show roughly 18,000 clones, 75% to 90% seen once. Sequenced here: peripheral blood, sampled from a patient treated with proton-based radiotherapy. The receptors come from a man aged 65 to 85 with pancreatic cancer.

The chain is built from TRBV29-1 and TRBJ2-5; D gene uncertain. V was pared by 8 bases and J by 5 bases, with 15 bases between. CDR1 is SQVTM, CDR2 ANQGSEA, per germline. CDR3 length: 12 amino acids. CDR3 amino acids: CSFPYSGETQYF. The CDR3 DNA follows: TGCAGCTTCCCCTACAGTGGCGAGACCCAGTACTTC.

The genes are TRBV6-5 and TRBJ1-2, with TRBD1 matching over 11 bases. Germline CDR1 and CDR2: MNHEY and SVGAGI. CDR3 length equals 15 residues. After removal of 5 bases from V and 7 bases from J, the junction contained 9 bases not matched to a gene. CDR3 residues: CASSKDRGRLGGYTF. CDR3 DNA sequence: TGTGCCAGCAGTAAGGACAGGGGGCGGTTAGGTGGCTACACCTTC.

The rearrangement joins TRBV27 to TRBJ1-4; 8 bases fit TRBD1. Germline CDR1 reads MNHEY; CDR2 reads SMNVEV (reference sequence). The CDR3 runs to 13 residues. V shed 4 bases and J 8 bases; nucleotides not matched to a gene: 3. Written as DNA, the CDR3 is TGTGCCAGCAGTTCAGGACAGGGAGAAAAACTGTTTTTT. Translating gives CASSSGQGEKLFF.

This clone was picked up one time. The V and J genes are TRBV19 and TRBJ1-5; the D is unclear. The CDR3 has 17 residues. V was shortened by 6 bases and J by 5 bases, with 23 bases between the two germline ends. CDR1 is LNHDA, CDR2 SQIVND, per germline (reference sequence). Here the CDR3 DNA reads TGTGCCAGTAGGAGCTTGATTGCGGGCAGCAACCATCAGCCCCAGCATTTT. This codes for CASRSLIAGSNHQPQHF.

V gene TRBV4-1 combines with J gene TRBJ1-2, with unresolved D. Germline V gives CDR1 MGHRA, CDR2 YSYEKL. The CDR3 sequence is 15 residues long. V was pared by 3 bases and J by 0 bases, with 11 bases between. CDR3: CASSQDTATNYGYTF. In DNA form, the CDR3 reads TGCGCCAGCAGCCAGGATACCGCGACTAACTATGGCTACACCTTC.

The chain is built from TRBV15 and TRBJ2-5; 7 bases match TRBD1. The CDR3 consists of 16 residues. Germline values: CDR1 LNHNV, CDR2 YYDKDF (reference sequence). Trimming took 4 bases from V and 2 from J; bases not matched to a gene: 10. The CDR3 DNA reads as TGTGCCACCAGCAACACACCGGGACAGATTCAAGAGACCCAGTACTTC. Its translation is CATSNTPGQIQETQYF.

This chain links TRBV28 with TRBJ2-2; no firm D call. CDR1 and CDR2 from the germline V gene are MDHEN and SYDVKM. This CDR3 is built from 11 residues. The V end was cut by 2 bases, the J end by 6 bases, with 1 base between. The CDR3 loop is CASSLAGELFF. The CDR3 DNA reads TGTGCCAGCAGTTTAGCCGGGGAGCTGTTTTTT.

The CDR3 spells CASRVHTRNTEAFF. For the CDR3, the DNA is TGTGCCAGCAGGGTACACACCCGGAACACTGAAGCTTTCTTT. The J gene is TRBJ1-1, the V gene TRBV5-5; D remains ambiguous. In germline, CDR1 is SGHKS, CDR2 YYEKEE (reference sequence). The CDR3 loop spans 14 amino acids. Trimming took off 5 bases at V and 1 base at J, with 12 bases between the two ends.

V is TRBV5-1 and J is TRBJ1-1, with no clear D. Trimming pared 3 bases from V and 0 bases from J, leaving 6 bases between. From germline, CDR1 is SGHRS and CDR2 YFSETQ. The CDR3 is 13 amino acids. CDR3 DNA: TGCGCCAGCAGCTCAGGAATGAACACTGAAGCTTTCTTT. It codes for CASSSGMNTEAFF.

This rearrangement joins TRBV6-5 to TRBJ2-1, with TRBD2 matching 11 bases. CDR1 is MNHEY, CDR2 SVGAGI, per germline. The CDR3 extends over 15 amino acids. V was pared by 5 bases and J by 3 bases, with 3 bases of the junction left unmatched. The CDR3 loop reads CASSLGTSGYNEQFF. The CDR3 nucleotides read TGTGCCAGCAGTCTCGGGACTAGCGGCTACAATGAGCAGTTCTTC.

The chain carries TRBV2 and TRBJ2-1, with 13 bases that match TRBD2. Germline CDR1 is SNHLY and CDR2 is FYNNEI. V shed 6 bases and J 12 bases; nucleotides not matched to a gene: 8. CDR3 length: 14 residues. CDR3 loop: CASSAGTSGTLQFF. CDR3 in DNA: TGTGCCAGCAGCGCCGGGACTAGCGGGACACTGCAGTTCTTC.

The chain carries TRBV5-1 and TRBJ1-4; perhaps TRBD1 as D (6 bases). Trimming removed 0 bases at V and 5 bases at J, with 17 bases between. The length of the CDR3 is 17 residues. The germline CDR1 and CDR2 sequences are SGHRS and YFSETQ. CDR3 amino acids: CASSLEGGRKENEKLFF. The CDR3 nucleotides read TGCGCCAGCAGCTTGGAAGGGGGGCGCAAGGAAAATGAAAAACTGTTTTTT. Full variable domain (rest looked up from reference TRBV5-1 and TRBJ1-4): KAGVTQTPRYLIKTRGQQVTLSCSPISGHRSVSWYQQTPGQGLQFLFEYFSETQRNKGNFPGRFSGRQFSNSRSEMNVSTLELGDSALYLCASSLEGGRKENEKLFFGSGTQLSVL.

This chain connects TRBV5-1 to TRBJ1-4; weak D call: TRBD1 (5 bases). V shed 4 bases and J shed 6 bases, with 10 bases lying between them. The CDR3 extends over 13 amino acids. The germline V gene encodes CDR1 SGHRS and CDR2 YFSETQ. The CDR3 is CASSIGTDEKLFF. As DNA, the CDR3 is TGCGCCAGCAGCATTGGGACCGATGAAAAACTGTTTTTT.

As DNA, the CDR3 is TGTGCCAGCCGAGACGACAGGGGGCTAGAGCGCGCTCAGGCTTTCTTT. It is translated as CASRDDRGLERAQAFF. The chain employs TRBV6-6 and TRBJ1-1; 10 bases fit TRBD1. After removal of 8 bases from V and 11 bases from J, the junction contained 20 bases not matched to a gene. This CDR3 is 16 amino acids long. Germline CDR1 reads MNHNY; CDR2 reads SVGAGI (reference sequence).

The chain carries TRBV9 and TRBJ1-3, with D possibly being TRBD1 (5 bases). V was pared by 3 bases and J by 3 bases, with 13 bases between. The CDR3 has 15 amino acids. CDR1 SGDLS and CDR2 YYNGEE come from the germline V gene. The CDR3 reads CASSARDSGGNTIYF. CDR3 nucleotides: TGTGCCAGCAGCGCCAGGGATTCAGGTGGAAACACCATATATTTT.

The chain links TRBV30 to TRBJ1-3, with D unclear. Trimming removed 8 bases from V and 6 bases from J, with 14 bases in between. Germline V CDR1 and CDR2: GTSNPN, SVGIG (reference sequence). CDR3 length equals 12 residues. Here the CDR3 DNA reads TGTGCCGGGTCCAGTAATCTAAACACCATATATTTT. This gives the protein CAGSSNLNTIYF.

A few counts support this clone. The V gene is TRBV7-8, the J gene TRBJ1-3; no clear D. Per the germline V gene, CDR1 is SGHVS and CDR2 is FQNEAQ. There are 14 residues in the CDR3. V was trimmed by 1 base and J by 4 bases, leaving 8 bases between them. Here the CDR3 reads CASSLVPGGNTIYF. In nucleotides, the CDR3 is TGTGCCAGCAGCTTAGTCCCGGGGGGAAACACCATATATTTT.

The genes are TRBV7-9 and TRBJ2-2, with 7 bases aligning to TRBD2. V was pared by 5 bases and J by 7 bases, with 13 bases of the junction left unmatched. CDR1 is SEHNR and CDR2 is FQNEAQ in the germline V gene (reference sequence). The CDR3 extends over 16 amino acids. The CDR3 DNA follows: TGTGCCAGCAGCCGCCGGGGAGGGTTAACCGGCGGGGAGCTGTTTTTT. As protein: CASSRRGGLTGGELFF.

This clone has just one count. This CDR3 reads CASSPGTGVGNTIYF. For the CDR3, the DNA is TGTGCCAGCAGCCCCGGGACAGGGGTGGGAAACACCATATATTTT. This sequence joins TRBV6-6 and TRBJ1-3; 10 bases agree with TRBD1. Germline V CDR1 and CDR2: MNHNY, SVGAGI (reference sequence). The CDR3 spans 15 residues. V shed 6 bases and J 4 bases; nucleotides not matched to a gene: 6.

CDR3 DNA: TGTGCCAGCAGCTTAGATGGACGAATGAACACTGAAGCTTTCTTT. Residues: CASSLDGRMNTEAFF. The chain carries TRBV11-3 and TRBJ1-1; D call uncertain. The V gene lost 0 bases and the J gene lost 0 bases, with 8 bases spanning the gap. This CDR3 comprises 15 residues. Looked up from germline, CDR1 is SGHNT and CDR2 is YENEEA.

This chain joins TRBV11-2 and TRBJ2-1; D perhaps matches TRBD2 (6 bases). The germline gives CDR1 SGHAT, CDR2 FQNNGV. The CDR3 extends over 17 amino acids. V gave up 0 bases and J gave up 3 bases, with 15 bases separating them. The DNA for the CDR3 is TGTGCCAGCAGCTTAGAAGGGGTTAGCGGTTACTACAATGAGCAGTTCTTC. Its protein product is CASSLEGVSGYYNEQFF.

The chain's CDR3 is CASSDDRGRYTGELFF. DNA of the CDR3: TGTGCCAGTAGCGACGATAGGGGGAGATACACCGGGGAGCTGTTTTTT. This rearrangement joins TRBV19 to TRBJ2-2; D is possibly TRBD1 (6 bases). Germline lookup yields CDR1 LNHDA and CDR2 SQIVND (reference sequence). The CDR3 totals 16 residues. V was trimmed by 6 bases and J by 3 bases, leaving 17 bases between them.

The V and J genes are TRBV4-1 and TRBJ2-7; D unresolved. Trimming removed 1 base from V and 2 bases from J, with 6 bases in between. CDR3 size: 13 residues. Germline lookup yields CDR1 MGHRA and CDR2 YSYEKL. This CDR3 is CASSQVQTYEQYF. The CDR3 DNA reads as TGCGCCAGCAGCCAAGTTCAGACCTACGAGCAGTACTTC.

The chain recombines TRBV9 with TRBJ1-1; possible D gene TRBD1, 5 bases. V lost 2 bases, J lost 1 base, and 9 bases lay in between. Germline V CDR1 and CDR2: SGDLS, YYNGEE. The CDR3 contains 14 residues. This chain's CDR3 is CASSVQGGNTEAFF. As DNA, the CDR3 is TGTGCCAGCAGCGTCCAGGGCGGGAACACTGAAGCTTTCTTT.

The rearrangement uses TRBV7-2 and TRBJ1-1; 7 positions match TRBD1. The CDR3 is 13 amino acids. The ends lost 5 bases at V and 4 bases at J; junction bases unmatched: 4. Germline CDR1 SGHTA, CDR2 FQGNSA. The CDR3 region is CASSRDSPTEAFF. DNA for the CDR3: TGTGCCAGCAGCCGGGACAGTCCCACTGAAGCTTTCTTT. Using reference TRBV7-2 and TRBJ1-1 for the parts outside the CDR3, the full variable domain is GAGVSQSPSNKVTEKGKDVELRCDPISGHTALYWYRQSLGQGLEFLIYFQGNSAPDKSGLPSDRFSAERTGGSVSTLTIQRTQQEDSAVYLCASSRDSPTEAFFGQGTRLTVV.

This chain uses TRBV11-2 with TRBJ2-5; 8 bases match TRBD2. Germline V gene lookup returns CDR1 SGHAT and CDR2 FQNNGV. Trimming removed 1 base from V and 4 bases from J; junction bases left unmatched: 8. This CDR3 is built from 16 residues. The CDR3 protein is CASSLVERGLGETQYF. The CDR3 DNA reads as TGTGCCAGCAGCTTAGTGGAGCGGGGGTTGGGAGAGACCCAGTACTTC.

The chain employs TRBV9 and TRBJ2-2; 13 bases align to TRBD2. Germline loops: CDR1 SGDLS, CDR2 YYNGEE. The CDR3 is 16 amino acids. V lost 3 bases to trimming and J lost 5 bases; unmatched junction nucleotides: 4. Written as DNA, the CDR3 is TGTGCCAGCAGCGCCCGGACTAGCGGGGGAACCGGGGAGCTGTTTTTT. Amino acids: CASSARTSGGTGELFF.

DNA of the CDR3: TGCGCCAGCAGCCCTACCTGGCGGGACAGCAATCAGCCCCAGCATTTT. This codes for CASSPTWRDSNQPQHF. The chain combines TRBV4-1 with TRBJ1-5; maybe TRBD1 (5 bases). Germline assignment: CDR1 MGHRA and CDR2 YSYEKL. This CDR3 is 16 amino acids long. Trimming took off 4 bases at V and 1 base at J, with 14 bases between the two ends.